This T cell receptor (beta chain) was recovered during a study of identical twins (dated by TCRdb to the mid-2010s). Broadly, across the study: To test whether fetal clonotypes persist, the study used deep sequencing on TCR alpha and beta repertoires from monozygotic twins, unrelated adults of various ages, and cord blood. Replicate twin experiments were performed at different times using different library preparation protocols to rule out contamination.

Every donor was a healthy Caucasian. After removal of 5 bases from V and 9 bases from J, the junction retains 19 bases not matched to a gene. In the germline V gene, CDR1 corresponds to SGHTA and CDR2 to FQGNSA. The CDR3, from cysteine to phenylalanine, totals 18 residues. The entry retains the CDR3 DNA only, 54 bases that are in frame from base 1. In the case of this clonotype: Its target antigen remains unknown. No base quality information exists; no much larger clone differs at one position.

Overall study results and their limits: In beta out-of-frame sequences, excess twin sharing was weaker, because having fewer shared sequences lowered the signal-to-noise ratio. In monozygotic twins, recombination models systematically underestimated out-of-frame TCR alpha sharing, but the models matched the sharing seen between unrelated individuals. Out-of-frame TCR alpha sequences shared between twins showed an excess of low generation-probability sequences compared with coincidental sharing between unrelated individuals. Because the same donors could not be followed over many years, the conclusions relied on cross-sectional statistical analysis. Fewer insertions were carried by abundant cord blood beta clonotypes, a similar but weaker trend appeared in young adult naive repertoires, and no such trend appeared in memory repertoires. Invariant T cells such as MAIT and iNKT could partly confound zero-insertion analyses, although diverse VJ usage argued against such confounding for most clonotypes.

Libraries were prepared through 5' RACE. The instrument was an Illumina HiSeq 2000. A universal primer binding site was added through template switching, and the final cDNA carried a unique molecular identifier so that TCR cDNA molecules could be counted accurately. Specific primers in the conserved constant-segment region were used to synthesize first-strand cDNA for TCR alpha and beta chains. To control for contamination, every cDNA library carried two barcodes: a SMART-Mk sample barcode plus Illumina barcodes. TruSeq adapter sequences along with Illumina sample barcodes were introduced in two successive PCR steps. The TCR alpha and beta cDNA libraries were sequenced on the Illumina HiSeq platform using custom primers. For the original study's pipeline: MiGEC was used to process raw reads and extract unique molecular identifiers, and MiXCR was used to find CDR3 positions. For each individual, recombination models were inferred using an EM algorithm with the repgenHMM and IGoR tools. The analysis of shared clonotypes was done with the tcR package in R, with sharing normalized by the product of cloneset sizes. Out-of-frame nonproductive sequences were analyzed to study raw recombination free of thymic and clonal selection effects. Using fastp trimming at Q25 and MiXCR clonotype assembly, TCRdb reanalyzed the public sequencing data and kept in-frame beta chains. Identical CDR3 proteins give one entry, which carries the most common genes and DNA. TCRdb's processing, not the authors' own work, is the source of the V and J calls. Recorded for this sample are 1.5 million to 2 million distinct CDR3 sequences; roughly 35% of them occurred a single time. Together, the top ten hold about 0.25% of the sample.

The chain is made from TRBV7-2 and TRBJ2-1; 10 middle bases align to TRBD2. The sequenced sample consisted of cord blood. This TCR was recovered from a newborn girl in good health. CDR3 protein: CASSPAGLASPTVGEQFF. At the DNA level, the sequence is TGTGCCAGCAGCCCAGCGGGACTAGCGTCCCCCACTGTGGGTGAGCAGTTCTTC.